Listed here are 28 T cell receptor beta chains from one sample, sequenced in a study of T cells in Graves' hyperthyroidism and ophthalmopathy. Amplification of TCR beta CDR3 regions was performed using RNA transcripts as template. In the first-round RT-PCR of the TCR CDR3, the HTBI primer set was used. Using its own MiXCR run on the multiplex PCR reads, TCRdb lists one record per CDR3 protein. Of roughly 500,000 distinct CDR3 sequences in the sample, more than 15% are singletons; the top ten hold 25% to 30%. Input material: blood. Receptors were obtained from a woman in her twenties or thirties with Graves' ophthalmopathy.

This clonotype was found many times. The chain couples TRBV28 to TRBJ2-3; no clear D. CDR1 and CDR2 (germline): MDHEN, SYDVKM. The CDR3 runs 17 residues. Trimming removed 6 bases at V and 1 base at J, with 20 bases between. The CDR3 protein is CASSPSRSRIGTDTQYF. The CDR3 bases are TGTGCCAGCAGCCCTAGTCGGAGTAGGATTGGCACAGATACGCAGTATTTT.

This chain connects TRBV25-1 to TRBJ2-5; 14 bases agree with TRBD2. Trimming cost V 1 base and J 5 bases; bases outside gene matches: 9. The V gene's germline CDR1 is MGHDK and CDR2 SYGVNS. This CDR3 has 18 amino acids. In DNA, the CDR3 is TGTGCCAGCAGTGAATCGAGACTAGCGGGAGGGCCATGGGAGACCCAGTACTTC. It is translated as CASSESRLAGGPWETQYF.

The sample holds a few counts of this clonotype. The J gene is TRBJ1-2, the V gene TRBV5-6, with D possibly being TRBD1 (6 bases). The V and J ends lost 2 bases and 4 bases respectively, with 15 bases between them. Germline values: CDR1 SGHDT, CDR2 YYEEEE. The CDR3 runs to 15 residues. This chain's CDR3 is CASSFMATGVYGYTF. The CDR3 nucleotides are TGTGCCAGCAGCTTTATGGCGACAGGCGTCTATGGCTACACCTTC.

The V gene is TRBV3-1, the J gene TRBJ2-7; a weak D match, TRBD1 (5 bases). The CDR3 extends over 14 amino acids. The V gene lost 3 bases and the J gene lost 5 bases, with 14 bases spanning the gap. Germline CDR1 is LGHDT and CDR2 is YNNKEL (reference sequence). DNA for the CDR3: TGTGCCAGCAGCCACGCGACAGTTGCCAACGAGCAGTACTTC. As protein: CASSHATVANEQYF.

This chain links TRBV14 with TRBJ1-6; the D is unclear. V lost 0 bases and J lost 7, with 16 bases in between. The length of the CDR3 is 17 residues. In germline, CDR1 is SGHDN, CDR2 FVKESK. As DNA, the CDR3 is TGTGCCAGCAGCCAAGAGGAATCCTCAGAGTGGAATTCACCCCTCCACTTT. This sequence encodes CASSQEESSEWNSPLHF.

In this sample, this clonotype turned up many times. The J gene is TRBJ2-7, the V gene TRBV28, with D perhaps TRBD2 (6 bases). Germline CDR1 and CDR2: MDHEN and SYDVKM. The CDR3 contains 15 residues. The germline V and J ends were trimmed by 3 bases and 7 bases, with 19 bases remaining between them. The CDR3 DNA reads TGTGCCAGCAGTTTTGGTAGTAGCGGATATATTGAGCAGTACTTC. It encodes CASSFGSSGYIEQYF.

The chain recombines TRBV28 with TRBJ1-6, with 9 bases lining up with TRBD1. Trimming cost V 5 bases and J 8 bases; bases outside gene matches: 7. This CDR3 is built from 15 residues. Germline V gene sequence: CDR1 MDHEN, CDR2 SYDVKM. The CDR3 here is CASSGGDRVDSPLHF. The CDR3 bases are TGTGCCAGCAGTGGCGGGGACAGGGTGGATTCACCCCTCCACTTT. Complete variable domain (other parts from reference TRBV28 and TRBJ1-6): DVKVTQSSRYLVKRTGEKVFLECVQDMDHENMFWYRQDPGLGLRLIYFSYDVKMKEKGDIPEGYSVSREKKERFSLILESASTNQTSMYLCASSGGDRVDSPLHFGNGTRLTVT.

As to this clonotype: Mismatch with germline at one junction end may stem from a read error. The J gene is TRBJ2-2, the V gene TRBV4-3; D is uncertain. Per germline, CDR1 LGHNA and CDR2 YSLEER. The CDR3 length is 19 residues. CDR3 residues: CANSHFGVGLPTNTGELFF. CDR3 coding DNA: TGCGCCAACAGCCACTTTGGAGTCGGATTACCGACGAACACCGGGGAGCTGTTTTTT.

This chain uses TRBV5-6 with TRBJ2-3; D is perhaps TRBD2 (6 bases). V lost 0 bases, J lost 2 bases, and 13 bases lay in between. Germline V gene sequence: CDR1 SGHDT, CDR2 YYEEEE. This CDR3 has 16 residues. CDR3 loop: CASSLGAGLLTDTQYF. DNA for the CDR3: TGTGCCAGCAGCTTGGGGGCGGGACTGCTCACAGATACGCAGTATTTT.

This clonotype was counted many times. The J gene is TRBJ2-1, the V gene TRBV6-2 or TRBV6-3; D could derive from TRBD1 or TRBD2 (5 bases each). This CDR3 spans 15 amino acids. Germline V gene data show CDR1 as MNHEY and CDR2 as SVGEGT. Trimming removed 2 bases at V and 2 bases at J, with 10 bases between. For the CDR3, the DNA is TGTGCCAGCAGTTACGCCGGGACGCCCTACAATGAGCAGTTCTTC. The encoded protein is CASSYAGTPYNEQFF.

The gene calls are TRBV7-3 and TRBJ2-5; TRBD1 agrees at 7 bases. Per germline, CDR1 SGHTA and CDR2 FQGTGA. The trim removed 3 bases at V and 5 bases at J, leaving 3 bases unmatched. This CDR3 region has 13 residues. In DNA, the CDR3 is TGTGCCAGCAGCTTTGACAGGGACGAGACCCAGTACTTC. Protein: CASSFDRDETQYF. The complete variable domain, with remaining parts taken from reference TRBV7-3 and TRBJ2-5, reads GAGVSQTPSNKVTEKGKYVELRCDPISGHTALYWYRQSLGQGPEFLIYFQGTGAADDSGLPNDRFFAVRPEGSVSTLKIQRTERGDSAVYLCASSFDRDETQYFGPGTRLLVL.

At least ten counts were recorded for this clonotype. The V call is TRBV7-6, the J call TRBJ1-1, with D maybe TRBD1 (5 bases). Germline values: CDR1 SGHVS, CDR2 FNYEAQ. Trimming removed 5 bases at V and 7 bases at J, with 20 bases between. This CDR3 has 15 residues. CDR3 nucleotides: TGTGCCAGCAGCCGCCGGGACGGGCGGGCGGGTGAAGCTTTCTTT. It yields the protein CASSRRDGRAGEAFF.

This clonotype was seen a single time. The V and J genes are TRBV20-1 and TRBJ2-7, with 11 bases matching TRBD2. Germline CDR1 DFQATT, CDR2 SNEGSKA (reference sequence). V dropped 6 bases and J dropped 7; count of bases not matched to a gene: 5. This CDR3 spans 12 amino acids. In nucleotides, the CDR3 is TGCAGTGCAAAAGGACTAGCGGGTGAGCAGTACTTC. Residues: CSAKGLAGEQYF.

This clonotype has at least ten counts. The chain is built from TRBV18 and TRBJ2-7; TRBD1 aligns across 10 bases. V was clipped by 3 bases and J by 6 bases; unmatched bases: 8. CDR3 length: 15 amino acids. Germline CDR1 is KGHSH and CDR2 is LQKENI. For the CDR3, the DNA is TGTGCCAGCTCACCTAGACAGGGGGCGCTTTCCGAGCAGTACTTC. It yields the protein CASSPRQGALSEQYF.

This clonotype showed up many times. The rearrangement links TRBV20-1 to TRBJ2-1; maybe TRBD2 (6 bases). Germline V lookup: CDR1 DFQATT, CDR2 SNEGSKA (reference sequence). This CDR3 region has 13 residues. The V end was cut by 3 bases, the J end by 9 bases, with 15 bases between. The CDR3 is CSARTDYNSEQFF. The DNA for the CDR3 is TGCAGTGCTAGGACGGACTATAACAGTGAGCAGTTCTTC.

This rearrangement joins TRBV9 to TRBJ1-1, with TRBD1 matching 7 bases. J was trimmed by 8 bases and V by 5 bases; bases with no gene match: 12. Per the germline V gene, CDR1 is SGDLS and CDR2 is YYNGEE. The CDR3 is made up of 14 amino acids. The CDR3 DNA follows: TGTGCCAGCAGTAGAGAGGATCAGGGGGGAGAAGCTTTCTTT. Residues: CASSREDQGGEAFF.

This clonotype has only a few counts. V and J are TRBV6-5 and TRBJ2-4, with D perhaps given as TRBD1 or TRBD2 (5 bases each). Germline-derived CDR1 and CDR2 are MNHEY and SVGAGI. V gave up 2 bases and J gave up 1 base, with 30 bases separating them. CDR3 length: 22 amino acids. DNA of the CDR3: TGTGCCAGCAGTTACGCTACTTCTGGGGCCCGGAGGTCCTCCACTGCCAAAAACATTCAGTACTTC. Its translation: CASSYATSGARRSSTAKNIQYF.

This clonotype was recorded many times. CDR3 region: CAWSGLGAVTDTQYF. CDR3 DNA: TGTGCCTGGAGTGGGTTGGGGGCTGTTACAGATACGCAGTATTTT. The chain joins TRBV30 to TRBJ2-3; D might be TRBD1 (6 bases). Looked up from germline, CDR1 is GTSNPN and CDR2 is SVGIG (reference sequence). V lost 1 base, J lost 3 bases, and 14 bases lay in between. The CDR3 is made up of 15 amino acids. Using reference TRBV30 and TRBJ2-3 for the parts outside the CDR3, the full variable domain is SQTIHQWPATLVQPVGSPLSLECTVEGTSNPNLYWYRQAAGRGLQLLFYSVGIGQISSEVPQNLSASRPQDRQFILSSKKLLLSDSGFYLCAWSGLGAVTDTQYFGPGTRLTVL.

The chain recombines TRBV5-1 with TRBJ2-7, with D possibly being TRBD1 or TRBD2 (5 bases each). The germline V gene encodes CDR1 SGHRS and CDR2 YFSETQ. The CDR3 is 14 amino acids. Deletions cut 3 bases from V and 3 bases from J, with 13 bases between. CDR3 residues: CASSSGTLNYEQYF. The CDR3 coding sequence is TGCGCCAGCAGCTCCGGGACCCTTAACTACGAGCAGTACTTC.

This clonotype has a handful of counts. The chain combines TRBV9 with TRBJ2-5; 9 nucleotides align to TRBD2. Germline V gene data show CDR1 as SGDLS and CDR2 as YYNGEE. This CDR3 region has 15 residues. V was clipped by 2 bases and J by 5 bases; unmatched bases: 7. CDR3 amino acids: CASSVLGREGETQYF. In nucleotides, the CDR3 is TGTGCCAGCAGCGTTCTAGGGCGGGAGGGCGAGACCCAGTACTTC.

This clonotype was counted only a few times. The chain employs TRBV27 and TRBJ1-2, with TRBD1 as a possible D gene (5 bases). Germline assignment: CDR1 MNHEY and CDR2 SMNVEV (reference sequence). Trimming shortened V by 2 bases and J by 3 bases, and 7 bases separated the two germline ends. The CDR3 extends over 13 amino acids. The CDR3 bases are TGTGCCAGCAGTTTAGGGGCCTACTATGGCTACACCTTC. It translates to CASSLGAYYGYTF.

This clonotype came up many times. The CDR3, as DNA: TGTGCCAGCAGTCCCCTCACGGGGTCCGGGGAGCTGTTTTTT. Protein sequence: CASSPLTGSGELFF. The gene calls are TRBV12-3 or TRBV12-4 and TRBJ2-2; possible D gene TRBD2, 5 bases. V gave up 5 bases and J gave up 6 bases, with 13 bases separating them. The CDR3 totals 14 residues.

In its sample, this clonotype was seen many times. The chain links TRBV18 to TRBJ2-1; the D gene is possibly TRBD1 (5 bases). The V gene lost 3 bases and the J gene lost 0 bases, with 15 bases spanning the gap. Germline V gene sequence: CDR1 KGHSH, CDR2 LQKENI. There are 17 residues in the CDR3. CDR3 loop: CASSPYGRDSSYNEQFF. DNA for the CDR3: TGTGCCAGCTCACCGTACGGGCGAGACAGCTCCTACAATGAGCAGTTCTTC.

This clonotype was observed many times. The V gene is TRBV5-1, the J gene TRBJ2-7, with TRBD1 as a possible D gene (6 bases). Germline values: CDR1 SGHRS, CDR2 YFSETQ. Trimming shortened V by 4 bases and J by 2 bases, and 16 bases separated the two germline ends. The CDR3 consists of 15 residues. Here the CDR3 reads CASSIDIGGPYEQYF. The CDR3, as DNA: TGCGCCAGCAGCATTGACATAGGGGGTCCCTACGAGCAGTACTTC.

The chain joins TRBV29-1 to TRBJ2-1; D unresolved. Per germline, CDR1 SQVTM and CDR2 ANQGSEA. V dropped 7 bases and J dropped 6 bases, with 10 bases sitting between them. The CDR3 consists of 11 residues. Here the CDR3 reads CSAVWTNEQFF. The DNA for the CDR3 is TGCAGCGCCGTTTGGACCAATGAGCAGTTCTTC.

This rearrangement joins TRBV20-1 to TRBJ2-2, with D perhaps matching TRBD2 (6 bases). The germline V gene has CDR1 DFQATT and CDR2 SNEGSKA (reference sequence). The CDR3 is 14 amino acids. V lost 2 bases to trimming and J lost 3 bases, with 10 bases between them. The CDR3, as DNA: TGCAGTGCTAGACCGGGAGAGCACACCGGGGAGCTGTTTTTT. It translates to CSARPGEHTGELFF.

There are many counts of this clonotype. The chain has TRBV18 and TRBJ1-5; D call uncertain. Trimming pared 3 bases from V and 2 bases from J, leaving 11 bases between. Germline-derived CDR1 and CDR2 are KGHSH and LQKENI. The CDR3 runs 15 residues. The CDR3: CASSPPVSGNQPQHF. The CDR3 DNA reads TGTGCCAGCTCACCGCCCGTTTCAGGCAATCAGCCCCAGCATTTT.

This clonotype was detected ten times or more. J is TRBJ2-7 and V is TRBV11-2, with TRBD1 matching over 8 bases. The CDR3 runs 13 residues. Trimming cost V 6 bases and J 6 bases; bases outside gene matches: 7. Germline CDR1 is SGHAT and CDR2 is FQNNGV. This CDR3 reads CASREGQGFEQYF. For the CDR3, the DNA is TGTGCCAGCAGGGAAGGACAGGGATTCGAGCAGTACTTC. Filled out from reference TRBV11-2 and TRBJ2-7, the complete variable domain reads EAGVAQSPRYKIIEKRQSVAFWCNPISGHATLYWYQQILGQGPKLLIQFQNNGVVDDSQLPKDRFSAERLKGVDSTLKIQPAKLEDSAVYLCASREGQGFEQYFGPGTRLTVT.